The 9 T cell receptor beta chains listed next were all sequenced from one sample in a study of radiation and T cells in renal cell carcinoma. Sequencing was performed with immunoSEQ multiplex PCR; in TCRdb, only in-frame clones are kept and a portion is missing. The sample gives approximately 23,000 clones, 81% of which show up once; 31% is in the top ten. Regarding time point: blood 2 weeks post-SBRT. Indicated treatment: 15 Gy SBRT to primary tumor, nephrectomy 4 weeks later. Sequencing used blood, obtained from a patient whose treatment included radiotherapy and nephrectomy. These receptor sequences come from a man aged 60 to 75 with renal cell carcinoma.

V gene TRBV5-4 combines with J gene TRBJ2-1, with TRBD2 identical over 10 bases. V dropped 8 bases and J dropped 1; count of bases not matched to a gene: 0. The CDR3 sequence is 13 residues long. Germline V CDR1 and CDR2: SGHNT, YYREEE (reference sequence). CDR3 amino acids: CASSGRSYNEQFF. The CDR3 DNA follows: TGTGCCAGTAGCGGGAGGTCCTACAATGAGCAGTTCTTC.

The V call is TRBV7-9, the J call TRBJ2-5; D not certain. Trimming removed 4 bases from V and 0 bases from J, with 3 bases in between. CDR1 is SEHNR, CDR2 FQNEAQ, per germline (reference sequence). The CDR3 extends over 12 amino acids. The CDR3 DNA sequence: TGTGCCAGCAGCTCGTACCAAGAGACCCAGTACTTC. Amino acid sequence: CASSSYQETQYF.

The rearrangement uses TRBV6-1 and TRBJ1-3; weak D call: TRBD1 (6 bases). Germline-derived CDR1 and CDR2 are MNHNS and SASEGT. The V gene lost 4 bases and the J gene lost 8 bases, with 24 bases spanning the gap. The CDR3 totals 17 residues. CDR3 sequence (DNA): TGTGCCAGCAGTGGCCTCCAGACAGGATTTATACGGGACACCATATATTTT. The encoded protein is CASSGLQTGFIRDTIYF.

The chain couples TRBV10-2 to TRBJ2-7; the D is unclear. CDR3 size: 12 residues. Germline V gives CDR1 WSHSY, CDR2 SAAADI. V lost 2 bases, J lost 1 base, and 3 bases lay in between. The CDR3 DNA sequence: TGCGCCAGCAGTGAGGCGTCCTACGAGCAGTACTTC. Its protein is CASSEASYEQYF.

The chain carries TRBV18 and TRBJ1-1; unclear D gene. There are 13 residues in the CDR3. Germline V gene data show CDR1 as KGHSH and CDR2 as LQKENI. Trimming stripped 3 bases from V and 4 bases from J, with 9 bases between. CDR3 amino acids: CASSPFSGTEAFF. The CDR3 coding sequence is TGTGCCAGCTCACCCTTTTCGGGCACTGAAGCTTTCTTT. The complete variable domain, with remaining parts taken from reference TRBV18 and TRBJ1-1, reads NAGVMQNPRHLVRRRGQEARLRCSPMKGHSHVYWYRQLPEEGLKFMVYLQKENIIDESGMPKERFSAEFPKEGPSILRIQQVVRGDSAAYFCASSPFSGTEAFFGQGTRLTVV.

The chain carries TRBV5-1 and TRBJ2-2; perhaps D is TRBD1 or TRBD2 (5 bases each). The V end was cut by 4 bases, the J end by 1 base, with 11 bases between. Germline V lookup: CDR1 SGHRS, CDR2 YFSETQ. There are 15 residues in the CDR3. As DNA, the CDR3 is TGCGCCAGCAGCATCCGGGACGAGAACACCGGGGAGCTGTTTTTT. It translates to CASSIRDENTGELFF.

This sequence joins TRBV2 and TRBJ1-5, with a weak D call TRBD1 (5 bases). Germline V gene lookup returns CDR1 SNHLY and CDR2 FYNNEI. V was trimmed by 7 bases and J by 4 bases, leaving 14 bases between them. The CDR3 totals 14 residues. The CDR3 bases are TGTGCCAGCACCGGCAGGGAGGAGAATCAGCCCCAGCATTTT. Protein sequence: CASTGREENQPQHF.

The chain employs TRBV5-1 and TRBJ1-1; D is unresolved. V lost 5 bases and J 2 bases, leaving 19 bases between the germline ends. Per the germline V gene, CDR1 is SGHRS and CDR2 is YFSETQ. The CDR3 has 16 amino acids. The CDR3 here is CASRQFVGGLNTEAFF. The CDR3 bases are TGCGCCAGCAGGCAATTCGTTGGTGGACTTAACACTGAAGCTTTCTTT.

J is TRBJ2-7 and V is TRBV14, with a weak D call TRBD1 (6 bases). Germline CDR1 is SGHDN and CDR2 is FVKESK. Trimming removed 5 bases from V and 4 bases from J, with 15 bases in between. The CDR3 has 14 residues. The CDR3 sequence: CASSYWEGGYEQYF. CDR3 sequence (DNA): TGTGCCAGCAGCTACTGGGAAGGGGGATACGAGCAGTACTTC.